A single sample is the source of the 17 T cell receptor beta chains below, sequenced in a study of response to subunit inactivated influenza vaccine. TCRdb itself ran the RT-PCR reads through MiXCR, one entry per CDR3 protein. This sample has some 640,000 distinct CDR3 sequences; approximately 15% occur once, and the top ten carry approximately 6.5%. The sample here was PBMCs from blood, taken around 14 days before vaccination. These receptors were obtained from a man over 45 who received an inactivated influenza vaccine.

CDR3 in DNA: TGTGCCAGCAGCCAAGATCCCAGGGGAGGGTACGAGCAGTACTTC. This gives the protein CASSQDPRGGYEQYF. The rearrangement joins TRBV3-1 to TRBJ2-7, with D possibly matching TRBD2 (7 bases). V lost 0 bases and J lost 4, with 13 bases in between. The CDR3 is made up of 15 amino acids. CDR1 and CDR2 (germline): LGHDT, YNNKEL (reference sequence).

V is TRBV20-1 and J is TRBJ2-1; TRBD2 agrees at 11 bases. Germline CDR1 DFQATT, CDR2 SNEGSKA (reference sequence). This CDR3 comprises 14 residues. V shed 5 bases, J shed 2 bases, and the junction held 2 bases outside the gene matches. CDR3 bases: TGCAGTGCTTTTAGCGGGAGGGCCTACAATGAGCAGTTCTTC. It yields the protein CSAFSGRAYNEQFF.

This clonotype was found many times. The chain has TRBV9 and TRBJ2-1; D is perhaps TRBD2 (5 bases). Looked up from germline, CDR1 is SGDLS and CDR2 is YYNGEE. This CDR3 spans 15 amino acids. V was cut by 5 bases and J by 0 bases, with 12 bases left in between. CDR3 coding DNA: TGTGCCAGCAGTGGCCTAGGGAGCTCCTACAATGAGCAGTTCTTC. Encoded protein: CASSGLGSSYNEQFF.

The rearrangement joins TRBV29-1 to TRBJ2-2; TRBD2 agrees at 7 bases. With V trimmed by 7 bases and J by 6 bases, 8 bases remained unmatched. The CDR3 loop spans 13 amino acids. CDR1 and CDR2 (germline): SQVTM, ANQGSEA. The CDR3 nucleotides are TGCAGCGGGCAGACTACTAGCGCCGGGGAGCTGTTTTTT. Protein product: CSGQTTSAGELFF.

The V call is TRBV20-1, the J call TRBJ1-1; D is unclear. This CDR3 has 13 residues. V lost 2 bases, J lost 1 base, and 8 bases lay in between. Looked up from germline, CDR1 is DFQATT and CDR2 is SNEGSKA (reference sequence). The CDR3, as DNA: TGCAGTGCTAGATCACCAGGGAACACTGAAGCTTTCTTT. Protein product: CSARSPGNTEAFF.

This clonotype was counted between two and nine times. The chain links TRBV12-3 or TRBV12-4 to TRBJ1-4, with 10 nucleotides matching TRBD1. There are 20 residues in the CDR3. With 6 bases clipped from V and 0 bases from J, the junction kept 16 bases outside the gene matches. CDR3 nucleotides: TGTGCCAGCAGAGGACCTTCGGGGACAGGGGCAACTGCAACTAATGAAAAACTGTTTTTT. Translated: CASRGPSGTGATATNEKLFF.

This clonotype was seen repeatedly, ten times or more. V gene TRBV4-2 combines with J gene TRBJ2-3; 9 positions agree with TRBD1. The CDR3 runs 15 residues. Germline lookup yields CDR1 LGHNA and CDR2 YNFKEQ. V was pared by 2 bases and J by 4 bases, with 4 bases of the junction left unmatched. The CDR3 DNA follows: TGTGCCAGCAGCCAACCGGGACAGGGCCCAGATACGCAGTATTTT. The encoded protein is CASSQPGQGPDTQYF.

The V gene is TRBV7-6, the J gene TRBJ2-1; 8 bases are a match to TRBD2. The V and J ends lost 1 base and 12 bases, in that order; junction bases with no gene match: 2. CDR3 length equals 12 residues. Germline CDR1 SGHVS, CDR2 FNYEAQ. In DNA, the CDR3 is TGTGCCAGCAGCTTAGTCGGGAGGGGGCAGTTCTTC. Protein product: CASSLVGRGQFF.

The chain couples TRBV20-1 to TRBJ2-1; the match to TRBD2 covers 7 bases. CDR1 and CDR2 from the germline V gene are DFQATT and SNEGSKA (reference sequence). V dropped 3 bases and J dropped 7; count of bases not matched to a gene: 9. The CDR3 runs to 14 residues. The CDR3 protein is CSARGGSLTNEQFF. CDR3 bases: TGCAGTGCTAGGGGCGGGAGTCTTACGAATGAGCAGTTCTTC.

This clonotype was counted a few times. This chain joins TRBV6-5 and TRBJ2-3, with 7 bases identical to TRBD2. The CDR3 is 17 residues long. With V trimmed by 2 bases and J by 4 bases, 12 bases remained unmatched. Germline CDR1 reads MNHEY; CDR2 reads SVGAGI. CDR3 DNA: TGTGCCAGCAGTTACGAGGGTTTGGGGGGGAAGTCAGATACGCAGTATTTT. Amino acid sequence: CASSYEGLGGKSDTQYF.

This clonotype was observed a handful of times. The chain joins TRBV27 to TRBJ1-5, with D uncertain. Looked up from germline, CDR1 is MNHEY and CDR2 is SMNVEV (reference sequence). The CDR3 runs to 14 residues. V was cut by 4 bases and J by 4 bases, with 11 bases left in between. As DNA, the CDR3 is TGTGCCAGCAGTTCCCTCGGCAGGAATCAGCCCCAGCATTTT. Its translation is CASSSLGRNQPQHF.

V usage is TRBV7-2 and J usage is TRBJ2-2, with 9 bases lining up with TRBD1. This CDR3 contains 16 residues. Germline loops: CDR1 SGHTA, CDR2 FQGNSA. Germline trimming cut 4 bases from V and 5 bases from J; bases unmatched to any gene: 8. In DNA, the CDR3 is TGTGCCAGCAGCTCCTTTGGACAGGGGAAAACCGGGGAGCTGTTTTTT. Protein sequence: CASSSFGQGKTGELFF.

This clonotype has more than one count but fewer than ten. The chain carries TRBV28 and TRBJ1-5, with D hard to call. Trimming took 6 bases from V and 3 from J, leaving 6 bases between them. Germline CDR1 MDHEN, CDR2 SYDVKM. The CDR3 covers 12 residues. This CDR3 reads CASRNINQPQHF. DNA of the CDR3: TGTGCCAGCAGAAATATCAATCAGCCCCAGCATTTT.

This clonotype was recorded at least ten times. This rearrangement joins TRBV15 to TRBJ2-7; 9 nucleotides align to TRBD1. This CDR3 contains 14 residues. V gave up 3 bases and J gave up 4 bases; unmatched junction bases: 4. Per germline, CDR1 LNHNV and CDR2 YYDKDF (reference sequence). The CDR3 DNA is TGTGCCACCAGCAGGGGACAGGGACAATACGAGCAGTACTTC. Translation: CATSRGQGQYEQYF.

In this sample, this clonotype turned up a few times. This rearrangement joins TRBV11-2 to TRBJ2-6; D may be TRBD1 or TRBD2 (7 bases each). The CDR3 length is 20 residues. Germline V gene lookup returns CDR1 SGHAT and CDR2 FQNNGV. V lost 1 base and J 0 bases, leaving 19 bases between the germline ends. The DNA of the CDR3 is TGTGCCAGCAGCTTAGTCCCCAGGGGGGGCACCCTCTCTGGGGCCAACGTCCTGACTTTC. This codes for CASSLVPRGGTLSGANVLTF.

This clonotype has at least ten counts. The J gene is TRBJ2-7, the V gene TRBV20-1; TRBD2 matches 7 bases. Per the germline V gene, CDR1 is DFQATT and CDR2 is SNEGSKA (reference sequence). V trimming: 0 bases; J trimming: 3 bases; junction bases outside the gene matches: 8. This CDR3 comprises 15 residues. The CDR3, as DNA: TGCAGTGCTAGAGACGTCGGGAGGACCATCTACGAGCAGTACTTC. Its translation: CSARDVGRTIYEQYF.

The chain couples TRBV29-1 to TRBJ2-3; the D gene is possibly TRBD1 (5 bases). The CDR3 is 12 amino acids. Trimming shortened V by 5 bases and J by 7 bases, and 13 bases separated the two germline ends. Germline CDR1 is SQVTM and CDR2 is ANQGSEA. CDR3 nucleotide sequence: TGCAGCGTTCGGACAAATGTAAATACGCAGTATTTT. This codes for CSVRTNVNTQYF.